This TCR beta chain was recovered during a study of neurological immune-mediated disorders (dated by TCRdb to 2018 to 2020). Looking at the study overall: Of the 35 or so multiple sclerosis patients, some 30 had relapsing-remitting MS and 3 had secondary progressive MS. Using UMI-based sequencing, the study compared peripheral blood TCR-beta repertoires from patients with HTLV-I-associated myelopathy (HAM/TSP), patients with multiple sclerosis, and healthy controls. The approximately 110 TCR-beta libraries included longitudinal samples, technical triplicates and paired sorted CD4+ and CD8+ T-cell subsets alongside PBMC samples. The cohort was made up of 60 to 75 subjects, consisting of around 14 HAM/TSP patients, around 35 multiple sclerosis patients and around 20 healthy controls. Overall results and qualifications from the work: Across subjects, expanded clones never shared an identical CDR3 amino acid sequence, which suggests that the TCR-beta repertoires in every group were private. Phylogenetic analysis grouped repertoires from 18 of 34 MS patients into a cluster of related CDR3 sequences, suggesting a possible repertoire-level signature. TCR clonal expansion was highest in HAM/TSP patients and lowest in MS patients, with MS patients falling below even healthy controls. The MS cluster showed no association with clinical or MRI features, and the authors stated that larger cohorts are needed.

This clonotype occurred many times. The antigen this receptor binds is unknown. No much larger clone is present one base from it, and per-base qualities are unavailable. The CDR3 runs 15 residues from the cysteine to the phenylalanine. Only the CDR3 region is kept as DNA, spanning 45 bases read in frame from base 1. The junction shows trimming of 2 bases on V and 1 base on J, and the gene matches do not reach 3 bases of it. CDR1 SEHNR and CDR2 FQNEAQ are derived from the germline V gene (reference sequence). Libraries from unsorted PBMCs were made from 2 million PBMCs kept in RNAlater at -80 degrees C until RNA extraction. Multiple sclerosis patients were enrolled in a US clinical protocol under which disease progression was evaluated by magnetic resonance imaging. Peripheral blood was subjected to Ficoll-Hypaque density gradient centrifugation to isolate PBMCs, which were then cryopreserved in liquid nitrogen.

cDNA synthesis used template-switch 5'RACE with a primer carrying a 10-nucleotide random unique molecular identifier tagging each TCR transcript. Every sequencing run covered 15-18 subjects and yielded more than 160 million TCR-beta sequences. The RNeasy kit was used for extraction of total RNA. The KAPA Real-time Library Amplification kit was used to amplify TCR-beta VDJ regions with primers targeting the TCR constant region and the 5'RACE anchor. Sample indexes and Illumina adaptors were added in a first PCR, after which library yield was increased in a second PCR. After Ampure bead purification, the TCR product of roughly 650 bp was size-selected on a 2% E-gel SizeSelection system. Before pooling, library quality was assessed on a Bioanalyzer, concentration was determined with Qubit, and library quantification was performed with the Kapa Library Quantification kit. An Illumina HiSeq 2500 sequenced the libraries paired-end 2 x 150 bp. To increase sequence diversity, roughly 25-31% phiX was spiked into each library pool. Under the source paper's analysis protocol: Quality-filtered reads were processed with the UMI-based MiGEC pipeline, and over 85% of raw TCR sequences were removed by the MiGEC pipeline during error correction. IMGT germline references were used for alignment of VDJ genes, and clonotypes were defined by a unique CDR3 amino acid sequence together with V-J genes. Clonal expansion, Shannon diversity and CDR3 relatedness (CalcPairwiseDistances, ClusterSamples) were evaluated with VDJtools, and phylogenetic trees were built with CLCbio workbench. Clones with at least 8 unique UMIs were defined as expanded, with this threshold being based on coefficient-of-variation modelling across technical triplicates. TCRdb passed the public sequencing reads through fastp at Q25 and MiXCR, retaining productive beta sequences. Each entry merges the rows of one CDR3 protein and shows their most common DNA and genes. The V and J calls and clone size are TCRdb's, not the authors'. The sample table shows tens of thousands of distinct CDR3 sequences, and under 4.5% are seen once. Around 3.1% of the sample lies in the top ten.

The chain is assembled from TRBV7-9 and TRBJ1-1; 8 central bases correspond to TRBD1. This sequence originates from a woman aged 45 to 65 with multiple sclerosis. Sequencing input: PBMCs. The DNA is TGTGCCAGCAGCTTATCCACAGGGGGGAACACTGAAGCTTTCTTT. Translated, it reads CASSLSTGGNTEAFF. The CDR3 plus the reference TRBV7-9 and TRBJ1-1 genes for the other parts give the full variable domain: DTGVSQNPRHKITKRGQNVTFRCDPISEHNRLYWYRQTLGQGPEFLTYFQNEAQLEKSRLLSDRFSAERPKGSFSTLEIQRTEQGDSAMYLCASSLSTGGNTEAFFGQGTRLTVV.